This T cell receptor (beta chain) is drawn from a study of vaccination and CD4 T cells after COVID-19. Study as a whole: Median draw time for post-COVID samples was 101 days post-diagnosis (range 35 to 161). Three convalescent patients were sampled post-vaccination (at day 14 and at days 161 to 241).

Indicated time point: late sampling 161 to 241 days after vaccination in three convalescent patients. Sample treatment: roughly 11-day PBMC culture with coronavirus spike peptide pools or control peptides (ViraFEST assay). On this clonotype: Its antigen is undetermined.

V was trimmed by 5 bases and J by 5 bases, leaving 16 bases between them. CDR3 length: 15 residues. The germline gives CDR1 SEHNR, CDR2 FQNEAQ (reference sequence). Broader study findings: Recorded median SARS-CoV-2-reactive clonotype numbers increased from about 20 to 38 without reaching significance.

Sequencing of cultured CD4+ T cell DNA used the Oncomine TCR Beta short-read assay. TCRdb processed the PCR reads anew with MiXCR; each CDR3 protein has one entry. The sample gives about 24,000 distinct CDR3 sequences, about 42% of which show up once; 4.1% is in the top ten. This receptor was obtained from a human donor who had recovered from COVID-19. The sample here was CD4+ T cells from blood, cultured in vitro, taken about 7 months after SARS-CoV-2 vaccination. The chain carries TRBV7-9 and TRBJ2-1; maybe TRBD2 (5 bases). CDR3 sequence (DNA): TGTGCCAGCAGCCTTCGCAATCGGGGAAACAATGAGCAGTTCTTC. This encodes CASSLRNRGNNEQFF.